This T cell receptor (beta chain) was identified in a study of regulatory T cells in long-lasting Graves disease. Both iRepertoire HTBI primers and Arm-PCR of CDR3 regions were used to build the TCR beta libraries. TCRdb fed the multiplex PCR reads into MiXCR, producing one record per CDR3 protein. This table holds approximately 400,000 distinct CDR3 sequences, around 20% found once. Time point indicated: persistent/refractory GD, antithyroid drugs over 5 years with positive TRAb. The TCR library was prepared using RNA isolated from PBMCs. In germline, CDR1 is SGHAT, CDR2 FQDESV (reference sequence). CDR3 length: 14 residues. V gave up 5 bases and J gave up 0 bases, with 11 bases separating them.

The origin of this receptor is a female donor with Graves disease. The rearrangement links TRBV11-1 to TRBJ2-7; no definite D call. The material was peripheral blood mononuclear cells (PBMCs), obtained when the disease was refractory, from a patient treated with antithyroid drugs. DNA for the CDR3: TGTGCCAGCAGCCCGCACCCGGACTCCTACGAGCAGTACTTC. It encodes CASSPHPDSYEQYF.